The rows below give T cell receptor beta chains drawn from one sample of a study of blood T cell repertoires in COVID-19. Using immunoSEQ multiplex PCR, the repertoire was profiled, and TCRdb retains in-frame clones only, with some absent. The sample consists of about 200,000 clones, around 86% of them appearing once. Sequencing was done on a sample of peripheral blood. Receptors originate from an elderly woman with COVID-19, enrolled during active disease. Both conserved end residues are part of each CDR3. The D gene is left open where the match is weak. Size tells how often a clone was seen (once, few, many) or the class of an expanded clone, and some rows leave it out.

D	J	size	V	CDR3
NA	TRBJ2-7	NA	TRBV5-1	CASSLAPRNPHEQYF
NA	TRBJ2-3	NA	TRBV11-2	CASSLVLAYDTQYF
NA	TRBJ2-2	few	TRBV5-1	CASSLASPNTGELFF
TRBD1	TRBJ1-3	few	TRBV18	CASSPGGTGTGSGNTIYF
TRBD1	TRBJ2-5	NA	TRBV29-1	CSVRQGAGETQYF
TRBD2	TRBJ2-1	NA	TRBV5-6	CASSLGIAGEGYEQFF
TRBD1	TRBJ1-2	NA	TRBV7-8	CASSPQGQGMATGYTF
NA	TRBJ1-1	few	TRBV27	CASSFEVNTEAFF
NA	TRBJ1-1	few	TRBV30	CAWSVLRNTEAFF
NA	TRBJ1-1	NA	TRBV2	CASRGDAGSVDFF
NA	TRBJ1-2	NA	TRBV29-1	CSVRQATNYGYTF
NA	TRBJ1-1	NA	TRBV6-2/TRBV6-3	CASSLDSDTEAFF
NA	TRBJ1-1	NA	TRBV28	CASSTSPGGTEAFF
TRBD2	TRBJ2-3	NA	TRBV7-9	CASSPGTSGGYTDTQYF
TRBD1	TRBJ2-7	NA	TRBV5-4	CASSAGQGSTEQYF
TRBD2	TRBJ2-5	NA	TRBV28	CASSFTGLAGGSQETQYF
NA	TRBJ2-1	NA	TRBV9	CASSEEDGYPRGEQFF
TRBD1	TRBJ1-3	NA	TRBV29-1	CSVGQVSGNTIYF
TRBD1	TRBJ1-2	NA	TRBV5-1	CASSSGQGTNYGYTF
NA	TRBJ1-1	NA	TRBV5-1	CASRTGPNTEAFF
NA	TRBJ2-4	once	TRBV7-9	CASSYAGAKNIQYF
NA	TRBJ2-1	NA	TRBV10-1	CASSEQASSYNEQFF